This TCR beta chain comes out of a study of cytomegalovirus exposure and HLA in healthy donors. Overall study findings and caveats: In an earlier analysis, about 90% or about 30%: the productive usage of most TCR beta V segments. CMV serostatus was the only recorded immune exposure for donors. Later on, analysis showed that most CMV-associated TCR beta chains appeared to be HLA-restricted.

This CDR3 spans 12 amino acids. The germline CDR1 and CDR2 sequences are SGHVS and FNYEAQ. Germline trimming cut 11 bases from V and 7 bases from J; bases unmatched to any gene: 4. Comment on this clone: Its target is not known.

PCR amplification relied on 60 Vbeta primers (plus 13 Jbeta primers). The table came from immunoSEQ multiplex PCR; TCRdb's copy has only in-frame clones and leaves some out. There are 75,000 to 100,000 clones in the sample; about 80% occur only once, and about 10% lies in the top ten. This chain links TRBV7-6 with TRBJ2-2, with 10 nucleotides matching TRBD1. What was sequenced was PBMCs. The receptor was isolated from a man aged 18 to 35 in good health and CMV-seropositive. CDR3 protein: CAGQGEVGELFF. The CDR3 DNA is TGTGCCGGACAGGGGGAGGTCGGGGAGCTGTTTTTT.